This TCR beta chain was identified in a study of T cell repertoires in cytomegalovirus infection. Across the whole study: Both CMV infection and a matching HLA type were indicated by public TCR beta signatures. General study points: Identification of carriers of CMV plus the relevant HLA was achieved through cumulative public TCR beta family frequency. In two of eight donors, the top clonotype was HLA-C-restricted CMV-specific.

The CDR3 is made up of 16 amino acids. CDR1 is MNHNS and CDR2 is SASEGT in the germline V gene. V gave up 5 bases and J gave up 3 bases; unmatched junction bases: 8. TCRdb reprocessed the reads via MiXCR and lists one record per CDR3 protein. Of about 740,000 distinct CDR3 sequences in the sample, approximately 34% are singletons; the top ten hold 2.5% to 3.5%. This clonotype has more than one count but fewer than ten. What it binds is not known. The clonotype comes from a human donor in good health (CMV status not recorded). Some clones in this sample may be carry-over from other donors' samples. V and J are TRBV6-1 and TRBJ2-1; TRBD2 agrees at 9 bases. The material sequenced was PBMCs. This chain's CDR3 is CASSYRLAGFYNEQFF. The CDR3 DNA reads TGTGCCAGCAGTTATAGGCTAGCGGGATTCTACAATGAGCAGTTCTTC.